These 7 T cell receptor beta chains were sequenced from one sample in a study of sequential checkpoint blockade in melanoma (dated by TCRdb to 2018 to 2020). Receptors were amplified or captured by the immunoSEQ multiplex PCR assay. This is the immuneACCESS table as TCRdb keeps it, with only in-frame sequences that have V and J called. A part of the clones is gone; compared with another copy, unresolved V genes explain less than half, and the rest is unexplained. The table for this sample lists 15,000 to 20,000 clones; approximately 57% of them were counted only once. 17% of the sample is in the top ten clones. The meaning of the sample's treatment or condition label: randomized to nivolumab then ipilimumab (arm A) or the reverse (arm B). The starting material was CD8+ T cells sorted from blood (inferred from file names), obtained from a patient given nivolumab and ipilimumab in sequence. The receptors were sampled from a human donor with melanoma.

The table lists this clone with a count of one. The CDR3: CASSQVGGNEQFF. Written as DNA, the CDR3 is TGTGCCAGCAGCCAGGTCGGGGGCAATGAGCAGTTCTTC. The chain links TRBV7-9 to TRBJ2-1; the D gene is possibly TRBD2 (6 bases). The germline V and J ends were trimmed by 5 bases and 6 bases, with 11 bases remaining between them. This CDR3 spans 13 amino acids. From germline, CDR1 is SEHNR and CDR2 FQNEAQ (reference sequence).

V usage is TRBV15 and J usage is TRBJ2-3; weak D call: TRBD2 (7 bases). Trimming removed 1 base at V and 2 bases at J, with 19 bases between. Germline loops: CDR1 LNHNV, CDR2 YYDKDF (reference sequence). The CDR3 loop spans 18 amino acids. DNA for the CDR3: TGTGCCACCAGCAGAGCCCGGACGGGGGGCCCCTCCACAGATACGCAGTATTTT. It yields the protein CATSRARTGGPSTDTQYF.

This clone was observed a handful of times. V gene TRBV27 combines with J gene TRBJ1-6; 8 positions match TRBD1. Germline CDR1 is MNHEY and CDR2 is SMNVEV (reference sequence). This CDR3 contains 14 residues. With 2 bases clipped from V and 10 bases from J, the junction kept 4 bases outside the gene matches. CDR3 DNA sequence: TGTGCCAGCAGTTTAGACAGGGGTTACTCACCCCTCCACTTT. It yields the protein CASSLDRGYSPLHF.

V gene TRBV2 combines with J gene TRBJ2-2; no clear D. In germline, CDR1 is SNHLY, CDR2 FYNNEI. Trimming took 6 bases from V and 0 from J, leaving 2 bases between them. This CDR3 comprises 12 residues. CDR3 sequence (DNA): TGTGCCAGCAGCACGAACACCGGGGAGCTGTTTTTT. Amino acid sequence: CASSTNTGELFF.

The rearrangement joins TRBV30 to TRBJ2-7; 9 bases match TRBD2. Germline trimming cut 0 bases from V and 7 bases from J; bases unmatched to any gene: 4. The germline V gene encodes CDR1 GTSNPN and CDR2 SVGIG (reference sequence). The CDR3 contains 13 residues. The CDR3 DNA is TGTGCCTGGAGTGTCGGTAGCGGGAGTGAGCAGTACTTC. It specifies CAWSVGSGSEQYF.

The chain couples TRBV29-1 to TRBJ1-2, with a weak D call TRBD1 (5 bases). V shed 3 bases and J shed 8 bases, with 19 bases lying between them. This CDR3 has 14 amino acids. CDR1 is SQVTM, CDR2 ANQGSEA, per germline. Here the CDR3 reads CSVDFFGAGGGYTF. The DNA for the CDR3 is TGCAGCGTTGATTTTTTCGGCGCGGGGGGAGGCTACACCTTC.

This clone was recorded a few times. The genes are TRBV9 and TRBJ2-5, with 9 bases identical to TRBD1. The CDR3 sequence is 16 residues long. The germline V gene encodes CDR1 SGDLS and CDR2 YYNGEE. Unmatched junction bases numbered 7, after V lost 4 bases and J lost 0 bases. CDR3 nucleotide sequence: TGTGCCAGCAGCCCCGGGGACAGGGAATACCAAGAGACCCAGTACTTC. Translating it yields CASSPGDREYQETQYF.